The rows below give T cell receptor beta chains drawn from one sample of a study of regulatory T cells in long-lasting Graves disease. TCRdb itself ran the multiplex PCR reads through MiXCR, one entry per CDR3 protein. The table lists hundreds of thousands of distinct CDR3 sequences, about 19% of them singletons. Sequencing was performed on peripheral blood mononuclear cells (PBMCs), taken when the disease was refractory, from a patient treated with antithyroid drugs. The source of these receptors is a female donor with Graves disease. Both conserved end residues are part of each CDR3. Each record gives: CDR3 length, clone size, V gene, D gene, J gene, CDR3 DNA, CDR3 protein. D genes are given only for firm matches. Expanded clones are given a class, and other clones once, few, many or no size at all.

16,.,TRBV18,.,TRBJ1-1,TGTGTCAGCTCACCTAACGGACAGAGAATGAACACTGAAGCTTTCTTT,CVSSPNGQRMNTEAFF
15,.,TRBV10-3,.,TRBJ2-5,TGTGCCACAAATAGGGGCAGAACATCCCAAGAGACCCAGTACTTC,CATNRGRTSQETQYF
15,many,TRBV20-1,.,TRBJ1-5,TGCAGTGCTAGAAGAGGACAGATACACAATCAGCCCCAGCATTTT,CSARRGQIHNQPQHF
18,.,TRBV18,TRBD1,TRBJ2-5,TGTGCCAGCTCACCACCTCCAATCCGGGACAGGGGGCGAGAGACCCAGTACTTC,CASSPPPIRDRGRETQYF
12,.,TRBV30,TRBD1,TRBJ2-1,TGTGCCTGGAGCCCACAGGGGGTGGAGCAGTTCTTC,CAWSPQGVEQFF
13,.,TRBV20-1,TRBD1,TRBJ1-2,TGCAGTGCTAGAGGGACAGGGGATGGTGGCTACACCTTC,CSARGTGDGGYTF
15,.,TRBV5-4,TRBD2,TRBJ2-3,TGTGCCAGCAGCTTGGGATCCGGACTAGCGGTTACGCAGTATTTT,CASSLGSGLAVTQYF
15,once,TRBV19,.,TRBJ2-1,TGTGCCAGTAGACAAACGGGACGGAGAATCAATGAGCAGTTCTTC,CASRQTGRRINEQFF
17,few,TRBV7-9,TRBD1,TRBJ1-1,TGTGCCAGCAGCTTAGAGGCAGGGGGCAAGGTGGACACTGAAGCTTTCTTT,CASSLEAGGKVDTEAFF
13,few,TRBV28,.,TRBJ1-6,TGTGCCAGCACAAGCAGGGACAATTCACCCCTCCACTTT,CASTSRDNSPLHF
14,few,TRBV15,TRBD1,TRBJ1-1,TGTGCCACCAGCAGGAACAGGGGAGGCACTGAAGCTTTCTTT,CATSRNRGGTEAFF
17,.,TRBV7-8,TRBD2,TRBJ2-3,TGTGCCAGCAGCTTAGGGCTAGCGGGAGGTGTGACAGATACGCAGTATTTT,CASSLGLAGGVTDTQYF
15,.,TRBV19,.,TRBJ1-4,TGTGCCAGTAGTATGGCCAGGATTTACAATGAAAAACTGTTTTTT,CASSMARIYNEKLFF
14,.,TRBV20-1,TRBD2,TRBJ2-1,TGCAGTGCTAACGTAGCGGGAGGGCCAAGTGAGCAGTTCTTC,CSANVAGGPSEQFF
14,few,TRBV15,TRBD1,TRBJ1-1,TGTGCCACCAGCAGAGAACCGGGACAGGGGGGAGCTTTCTTT,CATSREPGQGGAFF
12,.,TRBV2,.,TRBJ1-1,TGTGCCAGCAGAGTAGTAAACACTGAAGCTTTCTTT,CASRVVNTEAFF
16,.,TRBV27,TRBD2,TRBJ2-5,TGTGCCAGCAGTGCCCGACTAGCGGGGAAAGGGGAGACCCAGTACTTC,CASSARLAGKGETQYF
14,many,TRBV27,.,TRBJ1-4,TGTGCCAGCAGCTTAGGGGGGGCTAATGAAAAACTGTTTTTT,CASSLGGANEKLFF
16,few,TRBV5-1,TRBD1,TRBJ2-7,TGCGCCAGCAGCTCCACGCCGGGACAGGGGGCTGGGGAGCAGTACTTC,CASSSTPGQGAGEQYF
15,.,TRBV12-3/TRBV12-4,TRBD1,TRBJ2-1,TGTGCCAGCAGTTTCGTGACAGGGCGAGACAATGAGCAGTTCTTC,CASSFVTGRDNEQFF
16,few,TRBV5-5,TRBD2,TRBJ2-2,TGTGCCAGCAGTCGACTAGCGGGGGCGGTCACCGGGGAGCTGTTTTTT,CASSRLAGAVTGELFF
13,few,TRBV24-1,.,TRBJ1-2,TGTGCCACCAGTGAGGGCAGCAACTATGGCTACACCTTC,CATSEGSNYGYTF
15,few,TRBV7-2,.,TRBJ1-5,TGTGCCAGCAGCGTGCAGGGATCTAGCAATCAGCCCCAGCATTTT,CASSVQGSSNQPQHF
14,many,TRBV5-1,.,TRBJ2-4,TGCGCCAGCAGCTCCTGGACAGCGAAAAACATTCAGTACTTC,CASSSWTAKNIQYF
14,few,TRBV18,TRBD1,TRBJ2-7,TGTGCCAGCTCACTGGTAGGACAGGGGTACGAGCAGTACTTC,CASSLVGQGYEQYF
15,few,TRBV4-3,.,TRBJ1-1,TGCGCCAGCAGCCAAGATGTGGGTTCCCCCTCTAGGGCTTTCTTT,CASSQDVGSPSRAFF
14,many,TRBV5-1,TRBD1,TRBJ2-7,TGCGCCAGCAGCCACAGGGGGTACTCCTACGAGCAGTACTTC,CASSHRGYSYEQYF
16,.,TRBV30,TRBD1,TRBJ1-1,TGTGCCTGGAGACGGGGGCCAGGGGGCCAGAACACTGAAGCTTTCTTT,CAWRRGPGGQNTEAFF
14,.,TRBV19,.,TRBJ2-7,TGTGCCAGTAGTCTCCGGACGGCTCCCTACGAGCAGTACTTC,CASSLRTAPYEQYF
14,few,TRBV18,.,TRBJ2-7,TGTGCCAGCTCACCCGGAGAAACAAACTACGAGCAGTACTTC,CASSPGETNYEQYF
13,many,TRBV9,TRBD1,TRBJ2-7,TGTGCCAGCAGCGCGGGACAGGTCTACGAGCAGTACTTC,CASSAGQVYEQYF
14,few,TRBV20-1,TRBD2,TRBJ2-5,TGCAGTGCTAGAGTGCGCGGGAGTTTGGAGACCCAGTACTTC,CSARVRGSLETQYF
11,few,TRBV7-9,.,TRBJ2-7,TGTGCCAGTGGGCGGGCGTACGAGCAGTACTTC,CASGRAYEQYF
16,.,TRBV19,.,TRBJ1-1,TGTGCCAGTAACCCCCGATGGGGAGGGGGGAACACTGAAGCTTTCTTT,CASNPRWGGGNTEAFF
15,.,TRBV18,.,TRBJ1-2,TGTGCCAGCTCACCCCCCCCTCAGAGGGCGCATGGCTACACCTTC,CASSPPPQRAHGYTF
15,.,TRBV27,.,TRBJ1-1,TGTGCCAGCAGCCCGTTCGGAGGGGCGTACACTGAAGCTTTCTTT,CASSPFGGAYTEAFF
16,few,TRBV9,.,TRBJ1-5,TGTGCCAGCAGCGTAGGCGATGGTGATAGCAATCAGCCCCAGCATTTC,CASSVGDGDSNQPQHF
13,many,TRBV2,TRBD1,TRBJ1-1,TGTGCCAGCAGTGAGTACAGGGGGACTGAAGCTTTCTTT,CASSEYRGTEAFF
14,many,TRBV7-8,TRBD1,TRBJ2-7,TGTGCCAGCAGCTTACTTGGACAGGCCCCCGAGCAGTACTTC,CASSLLGQAPEQYF
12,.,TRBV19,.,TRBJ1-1,TGTGCCAGTAGTATGCGGGGGGCTGAAGCTTTCTTT,CASSMRGAEAFF
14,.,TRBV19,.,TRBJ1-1,TGTGCCAGTAGTATACAGGCAATGAACACTGAAGCTTTCTTT,CASSIQAMNTEAFF
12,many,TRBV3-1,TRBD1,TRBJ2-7,TGTGCCAGCAGCCTCCGACAGGGTGTTCTTTACTTC,CASSLRQGVLYF
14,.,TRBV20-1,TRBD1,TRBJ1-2,TGCAGTGCGACCGGGACAGGGGTTAACTATGGCTACACCTTC,CSATGTGVNYGYTF
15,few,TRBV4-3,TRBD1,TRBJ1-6,TGCGCCAGCAGCCAAGATAGGGCAGGGGGTTCACCCCTCCACTTT,CASSQDRAGGSPLHF
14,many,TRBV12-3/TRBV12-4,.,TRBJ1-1,TGTGCCAGCAGTTTGCAGGGAACGGGTACTGAAGCTTTCTTT,CASSLQGTGTEAFF
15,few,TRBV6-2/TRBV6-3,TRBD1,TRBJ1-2,TGTGCCAGCAGTTGGCAGGGGGTAACGAACTATGGCTACACCTTC,CASSWQGVTNYGYTF
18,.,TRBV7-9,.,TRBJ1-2,TGTGCCAGCAACGATTGGAGGTGGATGGTGCAGGGTCAAATAGGCTACACCTTC,CASNDWRWMVQGQIGYTF
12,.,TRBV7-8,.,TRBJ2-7,TGTGCCAGCAGCCACCTTTACTACGAGCAGTACTTC,CASSHLYYEQYF
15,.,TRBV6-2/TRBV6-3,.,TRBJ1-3,TGTGCCAGCAGTTACTCGCGTGGGCAGAGGGACACCATATATTTT,CASSYSRGQRDTIYF
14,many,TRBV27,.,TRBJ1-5,TGTGCCAGCAGTTTTATAGGTGACTCTCAGCCCCAGCATTTT,CASSFIGDSQPQHF
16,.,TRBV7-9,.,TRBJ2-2,TGTGCCAGCAGCTTAGGCCCTCGGTGGGACACCGGGGAGCTGTTTTTT,CASSLGPRWDTGELFF
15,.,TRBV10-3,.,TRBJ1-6,TGTGCCATCAGTGTCCGGGACGAAGGAAATTCACCCCTCCACTTT,CAISVRDEGNSPLHF
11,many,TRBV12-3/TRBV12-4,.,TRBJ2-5,TGTGCCAGCAGCCGCGGCGGGACCCAGTACTTC,CASSRGGTQYF
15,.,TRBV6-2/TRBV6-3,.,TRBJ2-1,TGTGCCAGCAGTTACTCGCCAGGGAAATACAATGAGCAGTTCTTC,CASSYSPGKYNEQFF
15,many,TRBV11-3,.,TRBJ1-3,TGTGCCAGCAGCTCCTATTTGACTCCTGGAAACACCATATATTTT,CASSSYLTPGNTIYF
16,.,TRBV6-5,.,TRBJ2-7,TGTGCCAGCAGTTACTCGATCGGTGGTTGGGACTACGAGCAGTACTTC,CASSYSIGGWDYEQYF
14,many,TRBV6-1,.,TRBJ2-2,TGTGCCAGCAGTGGGACTGCCCAGACCGGGGAGCTGTTTTTT,CASSGTAQTGELFF